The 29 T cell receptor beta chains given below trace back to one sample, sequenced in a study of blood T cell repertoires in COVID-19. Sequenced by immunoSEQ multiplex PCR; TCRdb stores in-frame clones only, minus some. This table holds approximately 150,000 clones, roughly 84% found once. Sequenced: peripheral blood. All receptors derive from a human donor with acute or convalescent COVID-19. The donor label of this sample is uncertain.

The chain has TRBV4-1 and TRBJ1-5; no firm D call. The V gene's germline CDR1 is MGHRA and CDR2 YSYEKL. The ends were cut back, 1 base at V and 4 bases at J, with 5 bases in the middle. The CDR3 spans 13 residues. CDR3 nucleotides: TGCGCCAGCAGCCAAGGGCGGAATCAGCCCCAGCATTTT. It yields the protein CASSQGRNQPQHF.

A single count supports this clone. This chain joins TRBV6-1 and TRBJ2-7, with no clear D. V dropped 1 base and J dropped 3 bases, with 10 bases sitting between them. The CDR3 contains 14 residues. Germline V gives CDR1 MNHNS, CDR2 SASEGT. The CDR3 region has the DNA TGTGCCAGCAGTGAAGTGCGTACAGACTACGAGCAGTACGTC. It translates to CASSEVRTDYEQYV.

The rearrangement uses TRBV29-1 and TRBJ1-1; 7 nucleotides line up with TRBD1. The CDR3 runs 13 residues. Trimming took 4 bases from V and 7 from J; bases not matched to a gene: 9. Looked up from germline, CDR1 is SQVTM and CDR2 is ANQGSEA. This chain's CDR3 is CSVGSGGINEAFF. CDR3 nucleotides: TGCAGCGTTGGTTCAGGGGGTATCAATGAAGCTTTCTTT.

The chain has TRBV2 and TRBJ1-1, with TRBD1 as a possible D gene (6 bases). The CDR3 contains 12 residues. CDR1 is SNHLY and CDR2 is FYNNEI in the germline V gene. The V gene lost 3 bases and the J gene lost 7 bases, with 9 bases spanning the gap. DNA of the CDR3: TGTGCCAGCAGTGATACAGGGAATGAAGCTTTCTTT. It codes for CASSDTGNEAFF.

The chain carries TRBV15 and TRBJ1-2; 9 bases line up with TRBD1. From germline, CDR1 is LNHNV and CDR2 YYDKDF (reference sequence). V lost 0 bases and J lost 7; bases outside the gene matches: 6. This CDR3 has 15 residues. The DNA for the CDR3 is TGTGCCACCAGCAGAGATAAACAGGGGGCCGGTGGCTACACCTTC. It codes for CATSRDKQGAGGYTF.

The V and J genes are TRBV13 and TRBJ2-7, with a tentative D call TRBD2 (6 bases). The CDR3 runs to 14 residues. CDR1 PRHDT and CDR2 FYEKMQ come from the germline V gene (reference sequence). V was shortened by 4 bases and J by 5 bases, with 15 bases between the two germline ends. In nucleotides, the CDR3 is TGTGCCAGCAGCTCACGGGGGTCCCAGAACGAGCAGTACTTC. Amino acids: CASSSRGSQNEQYF.

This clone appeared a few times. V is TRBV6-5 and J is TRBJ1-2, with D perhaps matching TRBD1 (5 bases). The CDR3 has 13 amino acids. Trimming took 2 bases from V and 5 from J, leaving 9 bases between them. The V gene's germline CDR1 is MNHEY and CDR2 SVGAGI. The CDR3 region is CASSYGAGYGYTF. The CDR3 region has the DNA TGTGCCAGCAGTTACGGGGCAGGGTATGGCTACACCTTC.

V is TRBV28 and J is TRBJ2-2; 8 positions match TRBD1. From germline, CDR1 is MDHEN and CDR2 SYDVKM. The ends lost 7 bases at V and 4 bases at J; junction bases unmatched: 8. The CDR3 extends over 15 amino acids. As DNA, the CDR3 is TGTGCCAGCATTTCAGGGGGCGCAAGCACCGGGGAGCTGTTTTTT. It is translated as CASISGGASTGELFF.

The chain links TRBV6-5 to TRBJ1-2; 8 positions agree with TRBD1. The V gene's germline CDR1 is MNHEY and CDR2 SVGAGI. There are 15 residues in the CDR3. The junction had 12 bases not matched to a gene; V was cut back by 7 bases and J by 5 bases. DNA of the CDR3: TGTGCCAGCACCCGCGTAGGTACAGGGGGATATGGCTACACCTTC. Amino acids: CASTRVGTGGYGYTF.

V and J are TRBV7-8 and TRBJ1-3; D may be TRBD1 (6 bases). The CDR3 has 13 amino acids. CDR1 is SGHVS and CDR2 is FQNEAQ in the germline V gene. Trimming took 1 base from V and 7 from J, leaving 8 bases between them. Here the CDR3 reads CASSLGQVNTIYF. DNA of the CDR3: TGTGCCAGCAGCTTAGGACAGGTCAACACCATATATTTT.

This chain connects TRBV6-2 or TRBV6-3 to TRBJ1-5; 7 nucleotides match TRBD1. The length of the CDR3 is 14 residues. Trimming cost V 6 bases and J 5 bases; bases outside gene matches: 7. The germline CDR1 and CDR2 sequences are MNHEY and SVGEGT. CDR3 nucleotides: TGTGCCAGCAGCCTAGACAGGGCTTATCAGCCCCAGCATTTT. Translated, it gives CASSLDRAYQPQHF.

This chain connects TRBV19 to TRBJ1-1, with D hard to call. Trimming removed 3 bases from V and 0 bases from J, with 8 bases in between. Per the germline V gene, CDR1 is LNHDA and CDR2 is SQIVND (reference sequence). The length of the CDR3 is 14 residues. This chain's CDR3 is CASSIARLNTEAFF. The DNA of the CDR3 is TGTGCCAGTAGTATCGCTCGGTTGAACACTGAAGCTTTCTTT.

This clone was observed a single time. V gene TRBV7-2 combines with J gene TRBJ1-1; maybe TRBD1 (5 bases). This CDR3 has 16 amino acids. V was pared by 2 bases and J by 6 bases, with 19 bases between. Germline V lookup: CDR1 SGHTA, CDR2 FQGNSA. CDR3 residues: CASSLSGIYVSPEAFF. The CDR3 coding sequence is TGTGCCAGCAGCTTATCAGGGATTTACGTCTCCCCTGAAGCTTTCTTT.

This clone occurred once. The CDR3 spells CASSSGTSRMQYF. CDR3 coding DNA: TGTGCCAGCAGCTCAGGGACTTCACGGATGCAGTATTTT. The chain links TRBV7-3 to TRBJ2-3; D may be TRBD2 (6 bases). The CDR3 consists of 13 residues. V gave up 4 bases and J gave up 11 bases, with 16 bases separating them. Germline-derived CDR1 and CDR2 are SGHTA and FQGTGA.

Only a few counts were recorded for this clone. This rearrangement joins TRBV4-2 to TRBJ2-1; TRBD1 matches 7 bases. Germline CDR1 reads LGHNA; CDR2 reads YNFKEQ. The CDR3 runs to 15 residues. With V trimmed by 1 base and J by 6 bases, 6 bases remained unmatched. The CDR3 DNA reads TGTGCCAGCAGCCAAGTAGGGGGCCCCCGCAATGAGCAGTTCTTC. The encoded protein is CASSQVGGPRNEQFF.

This CDR3 is CASRRQQGNYQPQHF. Written as DNA, the CDR3 is TGTGCCAGTAGGCGCCAACAGGGGAATTACCAGCCCCAGCATTTT. V is TRBV19 and J is TRBJ1-5; 7 bases are shared with TRBD1. This CDR3 is 15 amino acids long. The ends lost 6 bases at V and 7 bases at J; junction bases unmatched: 12. Germline CDR1 and CDR2: LNHDA and SQIVND (reference sequence).

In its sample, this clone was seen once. The CDR3 nucleotides read TGTGCCACCAGTGATTTCCGGACACCCAATAATTCACCCCTCCACTTT. It encodes CATSDFRTPNNSPLHF. V and J are TRBV24-1 and TRBJ1-6; D is possibly TRBD1 (5 bases). V lost 1 base and J lost 5, with 11 bases in between. The germline V gene encodes CDR1 KGHDR and CDR2 SFDVKD. This CDR3 has 16 amino acids.

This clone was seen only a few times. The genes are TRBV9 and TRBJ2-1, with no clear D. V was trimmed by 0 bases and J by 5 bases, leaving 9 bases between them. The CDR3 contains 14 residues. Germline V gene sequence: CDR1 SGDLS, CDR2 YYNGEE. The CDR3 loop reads CASSVAENHNEQFF. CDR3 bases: TGTGCCAGCAGCGTAGCTGAGAATCACAATGAGCAGTTCTTC.

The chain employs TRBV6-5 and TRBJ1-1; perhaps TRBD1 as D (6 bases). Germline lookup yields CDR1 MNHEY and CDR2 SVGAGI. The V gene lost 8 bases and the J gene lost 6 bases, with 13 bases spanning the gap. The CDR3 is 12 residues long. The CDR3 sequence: CASGTGISEAFF. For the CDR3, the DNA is TGTGCCAGCGGTACAGGGATCTCTGAAGCTTTCTTT.

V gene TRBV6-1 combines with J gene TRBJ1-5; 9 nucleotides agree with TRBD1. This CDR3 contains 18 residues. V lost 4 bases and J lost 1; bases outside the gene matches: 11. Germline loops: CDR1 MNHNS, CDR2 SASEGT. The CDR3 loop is CASSAGTGRGWSNQPQHF. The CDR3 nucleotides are TGTGCCAGCAGTGCAGGGACAGGGAGAGGATGGAGCAATCAGCCCCAGCATTTT.

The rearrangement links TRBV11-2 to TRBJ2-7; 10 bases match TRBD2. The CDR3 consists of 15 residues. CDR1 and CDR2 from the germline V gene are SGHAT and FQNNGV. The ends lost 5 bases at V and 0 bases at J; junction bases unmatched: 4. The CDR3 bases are TGTGCCAGCAGCCCCAGGACTAGCGGCTCCTACGAGCAGTACTTC. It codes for CASSPRTSGSYEQYF.

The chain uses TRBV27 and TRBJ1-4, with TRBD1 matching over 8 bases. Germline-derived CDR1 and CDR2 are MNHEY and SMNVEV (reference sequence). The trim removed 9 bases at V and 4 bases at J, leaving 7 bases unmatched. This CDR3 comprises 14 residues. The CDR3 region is CASGLGQVNEKLFF. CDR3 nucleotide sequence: TGTGCCAGTGGGTTGGGACAGGTTAATGAAAAACTGTTTTTT.

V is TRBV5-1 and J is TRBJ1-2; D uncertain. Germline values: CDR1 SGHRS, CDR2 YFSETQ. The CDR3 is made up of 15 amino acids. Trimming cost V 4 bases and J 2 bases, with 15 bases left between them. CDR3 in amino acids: CASSPLESLNYGYTF. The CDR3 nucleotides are TGCGCCAGCAGCCCCCTGGAGTCACTAAACTATGGCTACACCTTC.

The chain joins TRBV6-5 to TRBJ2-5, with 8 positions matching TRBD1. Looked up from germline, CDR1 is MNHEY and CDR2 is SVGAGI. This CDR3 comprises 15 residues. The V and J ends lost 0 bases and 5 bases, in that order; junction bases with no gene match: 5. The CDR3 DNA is TGTGCCAGCAGTTACTCGGACAGGGATAGGGAGACCCAGTACTTC. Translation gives CASSYSDRDRETQYF.

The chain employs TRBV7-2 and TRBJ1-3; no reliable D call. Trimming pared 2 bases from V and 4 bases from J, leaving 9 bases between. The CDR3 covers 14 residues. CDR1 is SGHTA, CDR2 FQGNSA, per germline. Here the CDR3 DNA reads TGTGCCAGCAGCTTATTAAACATGGGAAACACCATATATTTT. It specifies CASSLLNMGNTIYF.

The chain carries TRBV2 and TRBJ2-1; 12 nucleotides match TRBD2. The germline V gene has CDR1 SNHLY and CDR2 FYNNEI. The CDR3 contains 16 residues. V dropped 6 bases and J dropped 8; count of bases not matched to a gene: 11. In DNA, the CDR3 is TGTGCCAGCAGCCCGAATCTAGCGGGGGGGATCCATGAGCAGTTCTTC. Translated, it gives CASSPNLAGGIHEQFF.

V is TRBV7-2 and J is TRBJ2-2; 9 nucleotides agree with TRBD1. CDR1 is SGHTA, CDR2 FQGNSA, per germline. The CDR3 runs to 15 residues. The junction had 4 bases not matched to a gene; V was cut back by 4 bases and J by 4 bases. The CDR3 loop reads CASSSGQGGTGELFF. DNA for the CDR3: TGTGCCAGCAGCTCGGGACAGGGAGGCACCGGGGAGCTGTTTTTT.

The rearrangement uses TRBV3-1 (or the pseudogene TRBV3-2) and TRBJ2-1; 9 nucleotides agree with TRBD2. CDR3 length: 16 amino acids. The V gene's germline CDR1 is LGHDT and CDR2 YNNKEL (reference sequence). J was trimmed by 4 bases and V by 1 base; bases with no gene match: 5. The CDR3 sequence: CASSQASSGNYNEQFF. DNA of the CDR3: TGTGCCAGCAGCCAAGCTTCTAGCGGGAATTACAATGAGCAGTTCTTC.

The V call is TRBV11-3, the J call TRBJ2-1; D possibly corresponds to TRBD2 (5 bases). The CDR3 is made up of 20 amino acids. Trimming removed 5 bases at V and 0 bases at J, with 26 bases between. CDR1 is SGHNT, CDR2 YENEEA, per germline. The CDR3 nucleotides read TGTGCCAGCAGCACCCGCCGGGGAGCCGGAGACATGAGCTCCTACAATGAGCAGTTCTTC. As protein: CASSTRRGAGDMSSYNEQFF.